The TCR beta chain described here comes from a study of T-cell reconstitution after alpha-beta-depleted transplantation in children. The CDR3 is 15 residues long. Germline-derived CDR1 and CDR2 are SEHNR and FQNEAQ (reference sequence). Library preparation (for TCRbeta) was performed with unique molecular identifiers. TCRdb independently ran MiXCR on the PCR reads; one entry per CDR3 protein. The sample shows about 400,000 distinct CDR3 sequences, around 21% of them seen only once. This clonotype occurred a few times. A junction end diverges from the germline sequence, so it may reflect a read error. The chain links TRBV7-9 to TRBJ2-5, with TRBD2 matching over 11 bases. This sample comprised PBMCs from the stem cell graft donor, obtained from the stem cell graft. The clonotype was recovered from a human donor who donated a stem cell graft to a child with acute myeloid leukemia. The CDR3 region is CASSVAGGLQETQYF. Here the CDR3 DNA reads TGTGCCAGCAGCGTAGCGGGAGGGTTACAAGAGACCCAGTACTTC.